This T cell receptor (beta chain) was captured by sequencing in a study of T cell repertoires in cytomegalovirus infection. TCRdb passed the reads through MiXCR, listing each CDR3 protein once. The sample lists around 740,000 distinct CDR3 sequences, less than 40% occurring once. This clonotype appeared a few times. An end of the junction does not agree with germline; a read error may underlie this. The V gene's germline CDR1 is MGHRA and CDR2 YSYEKL. The CDR3 extends over 17 amino acids. The receptor comes from a human donor in good health (CMV status not recorded). Some clones in this sample may be carry-over from other donors' samples. Sequencing was carried out using PBMCs. The V and J genes are TRBV4-1 and TRBJ2-5; D possibly corresponds to TRBD2 (6 bases). The CDR3 region is CASSQEVYETSQETQYF. CDR3 coding DNA: TGTGCCAGCAGCCAAGAAGTATACGAGACTAGCCAAGAGACCCAGTACTTC.